The 6 T cell receptor beta chains in this list originate from one sample, sequenced in a study of control samples from healthy donors and cancer patients. Method: immunoSEQ multiplex PCR; TCRdb's copy keeps in-frame clones and lacks some. This table has 95,000 to 100,000 clones, around 89% appearing once. The sequencing input was blood. These receptors originate from a man aged 25 to 40 in good health.

This chain joins TRBV2 and TRBJ2-3, with TRBD2 identical over 10 bases. Germline V lookup: CDR1 SNHLY, CDR2 FYNNEI. This CDR3 is built from 15 residues. V lost 5 bases and J lost 1; bases outside the gene matches: 3. The CDR3 region has the DNA TGTGCCAGCAGTCCCACTAGCGGGGGCACAGATACGCAGTATTTT. This codes for CASSPTSGGTDTQYF. Supplemented by reference TRBV2 and TRBJ2-3, the full variable domain reads EPEVTQTPSHQVTQMGQEVILRCVPISNHLYFYWYRQILGQKVEFLVSFYNNEISEKSEIFDDQFSVERPDGSNFTLKIRSTKLEDSAMYFCASSPTSGGTDTQYFGPGTRLTVL.

J is TRBJ1-3 and V is TRBV19; no reliable D call. The germline V gene has CDR1 LNHDA and CDR2 SQIVND (reference sequence). The germline V and J ends were trimmed by 2 bases and 0 bases, with 14 bases remaining between them. The CDR3 loop spans 17 amino acids. CDR3 in DNA: TGTGCCAGTAGTATAAAACAGACTAAAGCCTCTGGAAACACCATATATTTT. It specifies CASSIKQTKASGNTIYF.

The chain employs TRBV27 and TRBJ1-1, with 8 bases matching TRBD1. The CDR3 consists of 15 residues. Germline-derived CDR1 and CDR2 are MNHEY and SMNVEV (reference sequence). Trimming took 10 bases from V and 4 from J; bases not matched to a gene: 14. The CDR3 sequence is CATRPGRTGGTEAFF. DNA of the CDR3: TGTGCCACCCGACCTGGGAGAACAGGGGGCACTGAAGCTTTCTTT.

The chain employs TRBV11-3 and TRBJ2-3; tentatively, D is TRBD2 (6 bases). The CDR3 extends over 17 amino acids. V lost 0 bases and J 4 bases, leaving 17 bases between the germline ends. The germline V gene has CDR1 SGHNT and CDR2 YENEEA. CDR3 loop: CASSLEGTHSPPDTQYF. The CDR3 coding sequence is TGTGCCAGCAGCTTAGAGGGGACTCACTCCCCCCCAGATACGCAGTATTTT.

This clone was seen a single time. V gene TRBV5-1 combines with J gene TRBJ2-7; D not resolved. The germline gives CDR1 SGHRS, CDR2 YFSETQ. This CDR3 contains 12 residues. The V end was cut by 2 bases, the J end by 4 bases, with 7 bases between. The DNA for the CDR3 is TGCGCCAGCAGCTTTGGACGGTACGAGCAGTACTTC. Translation gives CASSFGRYEQYF.

As for this clone: At one end the junction does not follow the germline gene, possibly because of a read error. The V gene is TRBV7-3, the J gene TRBJ2-5, with a tentative D call TRBD1 (8 bases). The germline V gene encodes CDR1 SGHTA and CDR2 FQGTGA. This CDR3 region has 15 residues. The chain's CDR3 is CASSQWGQAGETRYF. The CDR3 nucleotides read TGTGCCAGCAGCCAATGGGGACAGGCGGGAGAGACCCGGTACTTC.